This T cell receptor beta chain was captured in a study of T cell responses to AZD1222 COVID-19 vaccine. Study-level background: Second-dose timings of about 4 or about 12 weeks were pooled.

In regard to this clone: Antigen: not known.

This CDR3 has 14 amino acids. V trimming: 5 bases; J trimming: 5 bases; junction bases outside the gene matches: 5. The germline CDR1 and CDR2 sequences are SGHTA and FQGTGA. TCRdb's table, derived via immunoSEQ multiplex PCR, lists solely in-frame clones and lacks some. The sample comprises 90,000 to 95,000 clones, roughly nine tenths of which are singletons, and 7.5% rests with the top ten. The study's findings and limits: Most donors were white British, females outnumbered males, and clonal diversity was possibly underestimated.

The chain joins TRBV7-3 to TRBJ1-1, with TRBD1 matching over 10 bases. This sequence originates from an adult in good health. The specimen was peripheral blood, collected on day 0 of AZD1222 vaccination. Here the CDR3 reads CASSTRQGATEAFF. For the CDR3, the DNA is TGTGCCAGCAGCACCCGACAGGGGGCGACTGAAGCTTTCTTT.